Below, 18 T cell receptor beta chains from the same sample are listed, as sequenced in a study of shared clonotypes between healthy human individuals. Method: immunoSEQ multiplex PCR; TCRdb's copy keeps in-frame clones and lacks some. The profile covers 450,000 to 500,000 clones, with 76% appearing a single time and 10% to 15% taken by the ten largest. Sequenced material: PBMCs. These receptors came from a woman between 40 and 55 years old in good health. Some clones in this sample may be carry-over from other donors' samples.

The table lists this clone with many counts. V is TRBV5-4 and J is TRBJ2-7; no definite D call. The germline V gene has CDR1 SGHNT and CDR2 YYREEE (reference sequence). Trimming removed 0 bases from V and 5 bases from J, with 9 bases in between. This CDR3 contains 13 residues. The CDR3 here is CASSLAVRDEQYF. The CDR3 DNA sequence: TGTGCCAGCAGCTTGGCCGTACGAGACGAGCAGTACTTC.

The V gene is TRBV27, the J gene TRBJ2-2; tentative D call: TRBD2 (6 bases). The germline gives CDR1 MNHEY, CDR2 SMNVEV (reference sequence). This CDR3 region has 12 residues. V gave up 6 bases and J gave up 6 bases, with 8 bases separating them. The CDR3 reads CASRAGPGELFF. The CDR3 nucleotides are TGTGCCAGCAGGGCGGGACCCGGGGAGCTGTTTTTT.

The sample holds one count of this clone. This chain uses TRBV6-1 with TRBJ2-7; tentatively, D is TRBD1 (6 bases). V lost 6 bases and J lost 3, with 15 bases in between. The germline gives CDR1 MNHNS, CDR2 SASEGT. The CDR3 sequence is 14 residues long. CDR3 loop: CASSPRGKYYEQYF. CDR3 sequence (DNA): TGTGCCAGCAGCCCAAGGGGGAAATACTACGAGCAGTACTTC.

This rearrangement joins TRBV9 to TRBJ2-5, with D perhaps matching TRBD2 (6 bases). Germline assignment: CDR1 SGDLS and CDR2 YYNGEE. Trimming removed 0 bases from V and 5 bases from J, with 17 bases in between. CDR3 length: 16 residues. CDR3 protein: CASSVGGRGSGETQYF. The CDR3 coding sequence is TGTGCCAGCAGCGTAGGAGGTAGAGGGAGCGGGGAGACCCAGTACTTC.

J is TRBJ1-5 and V is TRBV6-1; 7 nucleotides agree with TRBD1. CDR1 and CDR2 from the germline V gene are MNHNS and SASEGT. Germline trimming cut 4 bases from V and 5 bases from J; bases unmatched to any gene: 5. The CDR3 consists of 14 residues. Here the CDR3 DNA reads TGTGCCAGCAGTGGGGGGACAGTGGATCAGCCCCAGCATTTT. Translating gives CASSGGTVDQPQHF.

This clone was found a few times. The rearrangement uses TRBV28 and TRBJ1-3, with D possibly being TRBD1 (5 bases). The ends were cut back, 6 bases at V and 4 bases at J, with 22 bases in the middle. CDR1 and CDR2 (germline): MDHEN, SYDVKM. The CDR3 is 17 residues long. CDR3 bases: TGTGCCAGCAGAACATCCAGCGGGGGGAGGATGGGAAACACCATATATTTT. Protein sequence: CASRTSSGGRMGNTIYF.

Only a few counts were recorded for this clone. This rearrangement joins TRBV7-9 to TRBJ2-7, with D hard to call. This CDR3 is 14 amino acids long. The germline gives CDR1 SEHNR, CDR2 FQNEAQ (reference sequence). Trimming pared 4 bases from V and 2 bases from J, leaving 12 bases between. The CDR3 protein is CASSSAEPPYEQYF. CDR3 bases: TGTGCCAGCAGCTCGGCCGAACCGCCCTACGAGCAGTACTTC.

V usage is TRBV13 and J usage is TRBJ1-5, with D uncertain. CDR1 PRHDT and CDR2 FYEKMQ come from the germline V gene (reference sequence). The CDR3 spans 16 residues. Between the trimmed V and J ends, which lost 0 bases and 7 bases, there was a span of 16 bases. CDR3 region: CASSLGLKGTRQPQHF. CDR3 sequence (DNA): TGTGCCAGCAGCTTAGGCCTTAAAGGCACTCGGCAGCCCCAGCATTTT.

This clone turned up a few times. This chain links TRBV14 with TRBJ1-1; D remains unclear. Trimming took 1 base from V and 3 from J, leaving 9 bases between them. Germline CDR1 reads SGHDN; CDR2 reads FVKESK. This CDR3 comprises 14 residues. The CDR3 bases are TGTGCCAGCAGCCAAGCGGGCGGCTACACTGAAGCTTTCTTT. Its protein is CASSQAGGYTEAFF.

The V gene is TRBV30, the J gene TRBJ1-4; 10 nucleotides align to TRBD1. With 0 bases clipped from V and 7 bases from J, the junction kept 5 bases outside the gene matches. Germline CDR1 reads GTSNPN; CDR2 reads SVGIG (reference sequence). This CDR3 is 15 amino acids long. The CDR3 reads CAWSVGTGAAEKLFF. The CDR3, as DNA: TGTGCCTGGAGTGTGGGGACAGGGGCGGCTGAAAAACTGTTTTTT.

This rearrangement joins TRBV27 to TRBJ2-1; D gene unclear. V lost 8 bases and J lost 0, with 14 bases in between. Looked up from germline, CDR1 is MNHEY and CDR2 is SMNVEV (reference sequence). There are 15 residues in the CDR3. CDR3: CASGKSFSSYNEQFF. The CDR3 region has the DNA TGTGCCAGCGGAAAATCTTTCAGCTCCTACAATGAGCAGTTCTTC.

The V and J genes are TRBV9 and TRBJ2-6, with D possibly TRBD2 on 5 matching bases. Germline CDR1 reads SGDLS; CDR2 reads YYNGEE. The V gene lost 0 bases and the J gene lost 2 bases, with 9 bases spanning the gap. The CDR3 extends over 16 amino acids. In DNA form, the CDR3 reads TGTGCCAGCAGCGTAGGTGGGAGCCCTGGGGCCAACGTCCTGACTTTC. Translated: CASSVGGSPGANVLTF.

The rearrangement links TRBV6-1 to TRBJ1-2, with 9 bases lining up with TRBD1. The V and J ends lost 3 bases and 6 bases, in that order; junction bases with no gene match: 5. CDR3 size: 14 residues. Per germline, CDR1 MNHNS and CDR2 SASEGT. In DNA, the CDR3 is TGTGCCAGCAGTGACCGTGGGGACAGGGATGGCTACACCTTC. Amino acid sequence: CASSDRGDRDGYTF.

This chain connects TRBV15 to TRBJ2-2, with 9 bases aligning to TRBD2. This CDR3 contains 17 residues. Germline values: CDR1 LNHNV, CDR2 YYDKDF (reference sequence). With 0 bases clipped from V and 5 bases from J, the junction kept 7 bases outside the gene matches. CDR3 DNA sequence: TGTGCCACCAGCAGAGATAGCGGGAGAAGAAGTACCGGGGAGCTGTTTTTT. This translates into CATSRDSGRRSTGELFF.

The chain joins TRBV6-1 to TRBJ1-1; the D is unclear. The CDR3 covers 13 residues. The V and J ends lost 4 bases and 0 bases respectively, with 6 bases between them. The germline gives CDR1 MNHNS, CDR2 SASEGT. This CDR3 is CASSVEVNTEAFF. CDR3 in DNA: TGTGCCAGCAGTGTAGAGGTGAACACTGAAGCTTTCTTT.

V is TRBV7-9 and J is TRBJ1-5; TRBD1 agrees at 7 bases. The CDR3 extends over 13 amino acids. Trimming removed 3 bases from V and 9 bases from J; junction bases left unmatched: 5. In germline, CDR1 is SEHNR, CDR2 FQNEAQ (reference sequence). In DNA, the CDR3 is TGTGCCAGCAGCTTGGTAGGGGGCGGGCCCCAGCATTTT. Translation: CASSLVGGGPQHF.

The chain has TRBV28 and TRBJ2-2; the D gene is possibly TRBD1 (5 bases). The V end was cut by 6 bases, the J end by 3 bases, with 20 bases between. Germline V gene data show CDR1 as MDHEN and CDR2 as SYDVKM. The length of the CDR3 is 17 residues. The CDR3: CASSPTRSGAYTGELFF. CDR3 coding DNA: TGTGCCAGCAGCCCGACCCGGAGTGGGGCATACACCGGGGAGCTGTTTTTT.

The table lists this clone with a few counts. The gene calls are TRBV28 and TRBJ2-7; D gene unclear. Trimming took 6 bases from V and 3 from J, leaving 6 bases between them. The CDR3 length is 11 residues. The V gene's germline CDR1 is MDHEN and CDR2 SYDVKM. The CDR3, as DNA: TGTGCCAGCAGGGTGGGCTACGAGCAGTACTTC. Translation gives CASRVGYEQYF.